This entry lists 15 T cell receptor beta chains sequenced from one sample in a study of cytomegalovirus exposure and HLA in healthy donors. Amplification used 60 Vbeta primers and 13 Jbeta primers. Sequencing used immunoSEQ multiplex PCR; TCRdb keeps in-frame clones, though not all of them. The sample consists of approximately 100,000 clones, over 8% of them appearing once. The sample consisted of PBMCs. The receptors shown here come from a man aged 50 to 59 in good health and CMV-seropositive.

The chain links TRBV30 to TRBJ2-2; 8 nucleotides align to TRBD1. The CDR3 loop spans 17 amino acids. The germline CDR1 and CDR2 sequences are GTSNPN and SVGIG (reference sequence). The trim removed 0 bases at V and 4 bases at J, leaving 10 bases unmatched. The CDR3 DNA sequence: TGTGCCTGGAGTGTATTGCAGGGGGCTAGGGGCACCGGGGAGCTGTTTTTT. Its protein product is CAWSVLQGARGTGELFF.

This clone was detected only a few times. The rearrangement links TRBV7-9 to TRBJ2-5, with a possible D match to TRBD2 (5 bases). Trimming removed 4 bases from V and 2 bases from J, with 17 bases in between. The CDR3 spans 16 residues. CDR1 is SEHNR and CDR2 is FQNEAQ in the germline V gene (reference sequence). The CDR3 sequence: CASSSLLSGKQETQYF. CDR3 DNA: TGTGCCAGCAGCTCCTTGTTGTCGGGAAAGCAAGAGACCCAGTACTTC. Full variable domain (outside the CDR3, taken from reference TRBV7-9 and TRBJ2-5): DTGVSQNPRHKITKRGQNVTFRCDPISEHNRLYWYRQTLGQGPEFLTYFQNEAQLEKSRLLSDRFSAERPKGSFSTLEIQRTEQGDSAMYLCASSSLLSGKQETQYFGPGTRLLVL.

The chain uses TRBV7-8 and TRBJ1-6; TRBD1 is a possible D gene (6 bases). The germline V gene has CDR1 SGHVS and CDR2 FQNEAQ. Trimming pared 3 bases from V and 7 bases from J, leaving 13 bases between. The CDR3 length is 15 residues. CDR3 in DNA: TGTGCCAGCAGCTTTGCTCTAACAGGGAATTCACCCCTCCACTTT. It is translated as CASSFALTGNSPLHF. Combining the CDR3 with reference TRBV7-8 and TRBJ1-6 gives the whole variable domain GAGVSQSPRYKVAKRGQDVALRCDPISGHVSLFWYQQALGQGPEFLTYFQNEAQLDKSGLPSDRFFAERPEGSVSTLKIQRTQQEDSAVYLCASSFALTGNSPLHFGNGTRLTVT.

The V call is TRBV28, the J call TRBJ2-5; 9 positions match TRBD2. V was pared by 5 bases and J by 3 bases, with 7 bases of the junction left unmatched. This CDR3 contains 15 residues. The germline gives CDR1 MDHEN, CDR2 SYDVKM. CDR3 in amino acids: CASSPSGRSEETQYF. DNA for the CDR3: TGTGCCAGCAGTCCGAGCGGGAGGAGCGAAGAGACCCAGTACTTC.

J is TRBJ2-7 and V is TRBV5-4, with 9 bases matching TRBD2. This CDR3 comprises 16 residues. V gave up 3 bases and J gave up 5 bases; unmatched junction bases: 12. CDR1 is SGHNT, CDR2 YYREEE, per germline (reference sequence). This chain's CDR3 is CASSSRWGLAGNEQYF. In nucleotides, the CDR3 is TGTGCCAGCAGCTCACGGTGGGGTCTAGCGGGAAACGAGCAGTACTTC.

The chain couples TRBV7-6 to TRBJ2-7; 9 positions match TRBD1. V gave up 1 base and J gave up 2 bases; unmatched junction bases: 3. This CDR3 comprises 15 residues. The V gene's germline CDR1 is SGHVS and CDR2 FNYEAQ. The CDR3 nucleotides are TGTGCCAGCAGCTTAGAGGGACAGGGTCCCTACGAGCAGTACTTC. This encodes CASSLEGQGPYEQYF.

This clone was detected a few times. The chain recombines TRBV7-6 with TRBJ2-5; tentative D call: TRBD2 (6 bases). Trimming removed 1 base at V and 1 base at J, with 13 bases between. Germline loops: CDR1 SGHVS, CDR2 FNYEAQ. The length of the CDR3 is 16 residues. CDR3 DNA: TGTGCCAGCAGCTTAGGAGAAGGGAGGACCCAAGAGACCCAGTACTTC. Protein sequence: CASSLGEGRTQETQYF.

DNA for the CDR3: TGTGCCAGTAGTATTCGTCGGGACAGTGAGTATGGCTACACCTTC. Encoded protein: CASSIRRDSEYGYTF. The chain has TRBV19 and TRBJ1-2; 7 bases agree with TRBD1. The CDR3 contains 15 residues. V gave up 3 bases and J gave up 5 bases; unmatched junction bases: 9. Germline CDR1 LNHDA, CDR2 SQIVND (reference sequence).

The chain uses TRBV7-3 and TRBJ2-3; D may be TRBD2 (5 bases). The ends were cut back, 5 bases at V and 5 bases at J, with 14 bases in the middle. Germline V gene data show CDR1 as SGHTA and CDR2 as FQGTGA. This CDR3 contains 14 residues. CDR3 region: CASSPSRSGDTQYF. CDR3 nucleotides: TGTGCCAGCAGCCCCTCTCGGAGCGGAGATACGCAGTATTTT.

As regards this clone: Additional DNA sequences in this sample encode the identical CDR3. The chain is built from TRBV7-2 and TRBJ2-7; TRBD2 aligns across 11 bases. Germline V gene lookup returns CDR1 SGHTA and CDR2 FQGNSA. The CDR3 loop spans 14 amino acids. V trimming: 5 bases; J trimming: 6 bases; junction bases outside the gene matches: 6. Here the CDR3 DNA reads TGTGCCAGCAGCGTACTAGCGGGAGCTAGCGAGCAGTACTTC. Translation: CASSVLAGASEQYF.

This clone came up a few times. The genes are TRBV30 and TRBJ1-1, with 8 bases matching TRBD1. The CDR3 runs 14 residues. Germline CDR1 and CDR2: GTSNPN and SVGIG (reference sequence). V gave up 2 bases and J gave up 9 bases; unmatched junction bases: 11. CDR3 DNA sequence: TGTGCCTGGAGTATGACGTCAGGGGGCGCGCAAGCTTTCTTT. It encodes CAWSMTSGGAQAFF.

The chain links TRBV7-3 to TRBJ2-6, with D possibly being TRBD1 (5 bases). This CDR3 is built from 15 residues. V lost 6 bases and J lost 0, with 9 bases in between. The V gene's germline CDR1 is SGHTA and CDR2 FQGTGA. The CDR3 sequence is CASSRQLSGANVLTF. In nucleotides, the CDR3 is TGTGCCAGCAGTCGACAGCTCTCTGGGGCCAACGTCCTGACTTTC.

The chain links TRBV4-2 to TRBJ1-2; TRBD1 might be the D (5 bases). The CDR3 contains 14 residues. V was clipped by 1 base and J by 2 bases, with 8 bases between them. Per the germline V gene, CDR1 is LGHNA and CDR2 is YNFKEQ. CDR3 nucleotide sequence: TGTGCCAGCAGCCAAGCAGGGAAAAACTATGGCTACACCTTC. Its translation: CASSQAGKNYGYTF.

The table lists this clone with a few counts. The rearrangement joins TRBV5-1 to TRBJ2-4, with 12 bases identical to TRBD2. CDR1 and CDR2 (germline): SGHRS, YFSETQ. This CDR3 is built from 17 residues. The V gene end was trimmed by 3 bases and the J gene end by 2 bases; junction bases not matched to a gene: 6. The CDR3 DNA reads TGCGCCAGCAGCTCCGGGACTAGCGGGCCAACCAAAAACATTCAGTACTTC. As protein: CASSSGTSGPTKNIQYF.

As DNA, the CDR3 is TGTGCCAGTTTGGGACAGCCCAATTCACCCCTCCACTTT. As protein: CASLGQPNSPLHF. This chain uses TRBV19 with TRBJ1-6; 7 nucleotides match TRBD1. CDR1 is LNHDA, CDR2 SQIVND, per germline (reference sequence). This CDR3 has 13 amino acids. Trimming removed 8 bases from V and 7 bases from J; junction bases left unmatched: 5.